This T cell receptor beta chain was retrieved from a study of T cell responses to AZD1222 COVID-19 vaccine. On the study more broadly: Pooling of second doses given at about 4 or about 12 weeks was done. Study outcomes and limitations: Unmutated regions of variants are reportedly targeted by nearly half of spike-specific TCRs. The breadth and depth of Spike-specific TCRs increased once two AZD1222 doses had been given.

Turning to this clone: Its antigen remains unknown.

Assay: immunoSEQ multiplex PCR; the TCRdb copy retains only in-frame clones and omits some. The sample shows roughly 90,000 clones, around 86% of them seen only once. This sequence was found in an adult in good health. The specimen comprised peripheral blood, sampled on day 0 of AZD1222 vaccination.

The CDR3 nucleotides read TGTGCCAGCAGTGAGCGGGACCCCTCGGGGAGCGGGGAGCTGTTTTTT. Translation: CASSERDPSGSGELFF. V gene TRBV2 combines with J gene TRBJ2-2; tentatively, D is TRBD2 (6 bases). V was trimmed by 3 bases and J by 7 bases, leaving 18 bases between them. CDR3 length equals 16 residues. Looked up from germline, CDR1 is SNHLY and CDR2 is FYNNEI.